Presented here are 21 T cell receptor beta chains from one specimen sequenced in a study of cytomegalovirus exposure and HLA in healthy donors. PCR primers comprised 60 Vbeta and 13 Jbeta primers. The protocol was immunoSEQ multiplex PCR, while the TCRdb copy is restricted to in-frame clones and leaves out a portion. The data hold some 200,000 clones, with about 70% observed a single time. Sequencing input: PBMCs. Source of these receptors: a man between 40 and 49 years old in good health and CMV-seropositive.

This CDR3 is CASSPGTLNTGELFF. CDR3 DNA sequence: TGTGCCAGCAGCCCTGGGACTTTGAACACCGGGGAGCTGTTTTTT. This rearrangement joins TRBV7-7 to TRBJ2-2, with a possible D match to TRBD2 (6 bases). CDR3 length: 15 residues. The germline V gene has CDR1 SSHAT and CDR2 FNYEAQ (reference sequence). V dropped 5 bases and J dropped 1 base, with 11 bases sitting between them.

V usage is TRBV5-8 and J usage is TRBJ1-6; TRBD1 agrees at 8 bases. The junction had 13 bases not matched to a gene; V was cut back by 4 bases and J by 10 bases. Looked up from germline, CDR1 is SGHTS and CDR2 is YDEGEE. There are 16 residues in the CDR3. The CDR3 sequence: CASSIWIGQGYSPLHF. The CDR3 DNA reads TGTGCCAGCAGCATTTGGATAGGACAGGGCTACTCACCCCTCCACTTT.

This clone showed up just a few times. V gene TRBV5-1 combines with J gene TRBJ1-6; D call uncertain. The CDR3 contains 16 residues. Trimming removed 2 bases at V and 7 bases at J, with 16 bases between. CDR1 is SGHRS and CDR2 is YFSETQ in the germline V gene. CDR3 protein: CASSLLPSRKNSPLHF. The CDR3 DNA follows: TGCGCCAGCAGCTTATTGCCCTCGCGGAAAAATTCACCCCTCCACTTT.

The chain carries TRBV5-6 and TRBJ2-7; D is ambiguous. Germline CDR1 is SGHDT and CDR2 is YYEEEE. CDR3 length: 13 residues. V shed 0 bases and J shed 2 bases, with 6 bases lying between them. The CDR3: CASSLGGTYEQYF. The DNA of the CDR3 is TGTGCCAGCAGCTTGGGAGGTACCTACGAGCAGTACTTC.

The V call is TRBV6-5, the J call TRBJ1-2; D is uncertain. Germline lookup yields CDR1 MNHEY and CDR2 SVGAGI. Trimming removed 0 bases from V and 0 bases from J, with 8 bases in between. The CDR3 is made up of 15 amino acids. The CDR3 coding sequence is TGTGCCAGCAGTTACTCCCCCACACCTAACTATGGCTACACCTTC. Protein product: CASSYSPTPNYGYTF.

The CDR3 nucleotides read TGTGCCAGCAGCTTTAATATGGATACGCAGTATTTT. Its protein is CASSFNMDTQYF. The chain is built from TRBV7-6 and TRBJ2-3, with D unresolved. CDR1 SGHVS and CDR2 FNYEAQ come from the germline V gene. There are 12 residues in the CDR3. Between the trimmed V and J ends, which lost 3 bases and 6 bases, there was a span of 7 bases. Using reference TRBV7-6 and TRBJ2-3 for the parts outside the CDR3, the full variable domain is GAGVSQSPRYKVTKRGQDVALRCDPISGHVSLYWYRQALGQGPEFLTYFNYEAQQDKSGLPNDRFSAERPEGSISTLTIQRTEQRDSAMYRCASSFNMDTQYFGPGTRLTVL.

This clone showed up just a few times. V usage is TRBV6-1 and J usage is TRBJ2-7; TRBD2 agrees at 8 bases. Per the germline V gene, CDR1 is MNHNS and CDR2 is SASEGT. CDR3 length: 15 amino acids. Trimming removed 4 bases from V and 2 bases from J; junction bases left unmatched: 7. The CDR3 reads CASSGGHGRAYEQYF. The CDR3 DNA reads TGTGCCAGCAGTGGGGGACACGGGAGGGCCTACGAGCAGTACTTC.

Only one count was recorded for this clone. V is TRBV6-1 and J is TRBJ1-5; 9 nucleotides align to TRBD1. With 4 bases clipped from V and 6 bases from J, the junction kept 1 base outside the gene matches. The CDR3 has 13 residues. CDR1 MNHNS and CDR2 SASEGT come from the germline V gene. The CDR3 loop reads CASSVDRGQPQHF. CDR3 bases: TGTGCCAGCAGTGTGGACAGGGGTCAGCCCCAGCATTTT.

CDR3 region: CASSKRGGDTEAFF. The CDR3 DNA sequence: TGTGCCAGCAGCAAGAGGGGAGGGGACACTGAAGCTTTCTTT. The rearrangement links TRBV7-6 to TRBJ1-1, with TRBD1 as a possible D gene (5 bases). From germline, CDR1 is SGHVS and CDR2 FNYEAQ. This CDR3 contains 14 residues. Trimming took off 5 bases at V and 3 bases at J, with 13 bases between the two ends.

The V gene is TRBV4-2, the J gene TRBJ2-3; D remains unclear. This CDR3 is built from 12 residues. Trimming cost V 4 bases and J 6 bases, with 8 bases left between them. Germline lookup yields CDR1 LGHNA and CDR2 YNFKEQ. For the CDR3, the DNA is TGTGCCAGCAGCCTCCGAGCGGATACGCAGTATTTT. Its translation: CASSLRADTQYF.

The chain recombines TRBV28 with TRBJ2-7; 8 nucleotides line up with TRBD2. J was trimmed by 2 bases and V by 2 bases; bases with no gene match: 2. Germline assignment: CDR1 MDHEN and CDR2 SYDVKM. The CDR3 has 14 residues. CDR3 sequence (DNA): TGTGCCAGCAGTTTAAGAGCGGGGGCCTACGAGCAGTACTTC. Amino acid sequence: CASSLRAGAYEQYF. Full variable domain (rest looked up from reference TRBV28 and TRBJ2-7): DVKVTQSSRYLVKRTGEKVFLECVQDMDHENMFWYRQDPGLGLRLIYFSYDVKMKEKGDIPEGYSVSREKKERFSLILESASTNQTSMYLCASSLRAGAYEQYFGPGTRLTVT.

The V call is TRBV5-5, the J call TRBJ2-7; D not certain. CDR3 length: 14 amino acids. In germline, CDR1 is SGHKS, CDR2 YYEKEE (reference sequence). The V gene lost 0 bases and the J gene lost 3 bases, with 10 bases spanning the gap. CDR3 coding DNA: TGTGCCAGCAGCTTGGAGCCCGACAACTACGAGCAGTACTTC. Its protein is CASSLEPDNYEQYF.

This chain connects TRBV2 to TRBJ1-5, with a weak D call TRBD1 (6 bases). Deletions cut 6 bases from V and 2 bases from J, with 14 bases between. Germline CDR1 is SNHLY and CDR2 is FYNNEI. CDR3 size: 15 residues. Here the CDR3 reads CASRAQGWGNQPQHF. The DNA of the CDR3 is TGTGCCAGCAGAGCACAGGGTTGGGGCAATCAGCCCCAGCATTTT.

This clone was seen a few times. The chain joins TRBV12-1 to TRBJ2-5; no DNA check was done on the table's D call, TRBD2. TRBV12-1 is a pseudogene segment. The CDR3 is made up of 17 amino acids. This chain's CDR3 is CASSPAGSGGGQETQYF. The CDR3 DNA reads as TGTGCCAGCAGCCCGGCTGGGAGCGGGGGGGGCCAAGAGACCCAGTACTTC.

This clone was detected only a few times. The chain has TRBV4-3 and TRBJ2-7; perhaps TRBD2 as D (5 bases). V was clipped by 1 base and J by 2 bases, with 15 bases between them. Germline V lookup: CDR1 LGHNA, CDR2 YSLEER. The CDR3 has 16 amino acids. The CDR3 DNA reads as TGCGCCAGCAGCCAAGGGAGAAGCCCCGGGGCCTACGAGCAGTACTTC. Encoded protein: CASSQGRSPGAYEQYF.

The CDR3 loop reads CASSLMSTSTDTQYF. DNA of the CDR3: TGTGCCAGCAGTTTGATGTCTACTAGCACAGATACGCAGTATTTT. This chain connects TRBV5-4 to TRBJ2-3; D remains ambiguous. CDR1 is SGHNT and CDR2 is YYREEE in the germline V gene (reference sequence). V shed 5 bases and J shed 0 bases, with 13 bases lying between them. The CDR3 is 15 residues long.

The V and J genes are TRBV5-4 and TRBJ2-6; maybe TRBD2 (6 bases). Trimming stripped 0 bases from V and 4 bases from J, with 11 bases between. CDR3 size: 16 residues. Germline CDR1 reads SGHNT; CDR2 reads YYREEE (reference sequence). Here the CDR3 reads CASSLGGAGGANVLTF. In DNA form, the CDR3 reads TGTGCCAGCAGCTTGGGAGGGGCGGGAGGGGCCAACGTCCTGACTTTC.

The gene calls are TRBV6-1 and TRBJ2-5; 12 bases line up with TRBD2. There are 16 residues in the CDR3. The V gene's germline CDR1 is MNHNS and CDR2 SASEGT. V was pared by 4 bases and J by 5 bases, with 8 bases of the junction left unmatched. CDR3 in amino acids: CASSASTSGGWETQYF. The CDR3 DNA reads TGTGCCAGCAGTGCTAGCACTAGCGGGGGGTGGGAGACCCAGTACTTC.

This clone was counted a few times. The rearrangement uses TRBV19 and TRBJ2-5; weak D call: TRBD2 (6 bases). V dropped 6 bases and J dropped 2 bases, with 7 bases sitting between them. Germline V gene sequence: CDR1 LNHDA, CDR2 SQIVND (reference sequence). CDR3 size: 12 residues. The CDR3 here is CASRGGQETQYF. The CDR3, as DNA: TGTGCCAGTAGGGGGGGTCAAGAGACCCAGTACTTC. Drawing the rest from reference TRBV19 and TRBJ2-5, the complete variable domain is DGGITQSPKYLFRKEGQNVTLSCEQNLNHDAMYWYRQDPGQGLRLIYYSQIVNDFQKGDIAEGYSVSREKKESFPLTVTSAQKNPTAFYLCASRGGQETQYFGPGTRLLVL.

This clone has more than one count but fewer than ten. The chain recombines TRBV4-3 with TRBJ2-1; tentative D call: TRBD2 (5 bases). Trimming shortened V by 0 bases and J by 9 bases, and 24 bases separated the two germline ends. The CDR3 is 18 residues long. Germline CDR1 and CDR2: LGHNA and YSLEER. The CDR3 region is CASSQDLLPFGIHGEQFF. The CDR3 coding sequence is TGCGCCAGCAGCCAAGATCTTTTACCATTCGGGATTCACGGTGAGCAGTTCTTC.

This clone was seen once. This chain uses TRBV5-1 with TRBJ1-2, with TRBD1 matching over 7 bases. Germline assignment: CDR1 SGHRS and CDR2 YFSETQ. This CDR3 spans 14 amino acids. V trimming: 0 bases; J trimming: 3 bases; junction bases outside the gene matches: 2. This CDR3 reads CASSLAGTDYGYTF. The DNA for the CDR3 is TGCGCCAGCAGCTTGGCCGGGACAGACTATGGCTACACCTTC.